This T cell receptor (beta chain) was profiled in a study of blood T cell repertoires in COVID-19. The length of the CDR3 is 12 residues. V was pared by 6 bases and J by 4 bases, with 9 bases between. Per germline, CDR1 WSHSY and CDR2 SAAADI. The data were produced by immunoSEQ multiplex PCR, yet TCRdb's version contains in-frame clones alone and is incomplete. The sample carries tens of thousands of clones, around 81% recorded once. The specimen was peripheral blood. The chain carries TRBV10-2 and TRBJ1-2, with unresolved D. The TCR was taken from a man aged 80 or over with COVID-19, enrolled during active disease. This CDR3 reads CASRDSIYGYTF. For the CDR3, the DNA is TGCGCCAGCAGGGACTCCATCTATGGCTACACCTTC.